Here is one TCR beta chain with its context. These data belong to a study of blood T cell repertoires in COVID-19. In the study overall: Sites in the United States, Italy and Spain provided acute and convalescent COVID-19 samples. In each case, the material was cDNA or gDNA derived from T cells, B-cell-depleted T cells, or PBMCs.

Per the germline V gene, CDR1 is SGHRS and CDR2 is YFSETQ. With 1 base removed from V and 4 bases from J, the gap between germline ends came to 11 bases. This CDR3 spans 14 amino acids. Repertoires were generated with immunoSEQ multiplex PCR, while TCRdb's copy carries only in-frame clones and drops some. The data contain tens of thousands of clones, approximately 80% of them singletons. Source material: peripheral blood. This sequence originates from an older man with active COVID-19. This chain links TRBV5-1 with TRBJ2-5; no reliable D call. The CDR3 DNA sequence: TGCGCCAGCAGCTTGAACTCTAACTCAGAGACCCAGTACTTC. Its translation: CASSLNSNSETQYF.